This TCR beta chain derives from a study of blood T cell repertoires in COVID-19. Overall study context: The samples span acute and convalescent COVID-19 from the United States, Italy and Spain. T cells, B-cell-depleted T cells, or PBMCs supplied cDNA or gDNA.

This CDR3 spans 14 amino acids. The germline gives CDR1 SGHRS, CDR2 YFSETQ. The V and J ends lost 3 bases and 6 bases, in that order; junction bases with no gene match: 8. Methods used by the authors: Amplified reference gene primers provided the basis for estimating nucleated cell counts. Assay used: immunoSEQ multiplex PCR; TCRdb lists only in-frame clones, some missing. For V, J and clone size, that table is used; D and trimming come from the DNA. The repertoire has about 200,000 clones, roughly 80% of them found once; the top ten carry under 8%. V usage is TRBV5-1 and J usage is TRBJ1-2, with 7 bases identical to TRBD1. The receptor was isolated from a man in his 60s with acute or convalescent COVID-19. The specimen was peripheral blood. The CDR3 DNA is TGCGCCAGCAGCTCCCCCGACAGGGCTAATGGCTACACCTTC. Its translation is CASSSPDRANGYTF.